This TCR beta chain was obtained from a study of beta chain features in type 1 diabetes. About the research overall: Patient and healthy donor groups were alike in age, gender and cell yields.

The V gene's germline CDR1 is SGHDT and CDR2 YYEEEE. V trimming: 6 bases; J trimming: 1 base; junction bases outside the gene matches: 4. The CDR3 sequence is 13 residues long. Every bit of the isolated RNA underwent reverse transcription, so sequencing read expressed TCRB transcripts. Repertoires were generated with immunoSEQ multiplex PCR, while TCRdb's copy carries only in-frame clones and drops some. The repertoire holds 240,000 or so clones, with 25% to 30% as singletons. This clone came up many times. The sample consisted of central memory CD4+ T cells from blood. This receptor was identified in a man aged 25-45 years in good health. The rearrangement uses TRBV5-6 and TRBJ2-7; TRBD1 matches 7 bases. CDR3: CASTPRGSYEQYF. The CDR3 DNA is TGTGCCAGCACACCCAGGGGGTCCTACGAGCAGTACTTC.